One T cell receptor beta chain is described in this entry. Its cognate antigen is unknown. The data belong to a study of T cell responses to AZD1222 COVID-19 vaccine. Study results and caveats: Nearly half of unique spike-specific TCRs reportedly avoided B.1.351 and B.1.1.7 mutated regions. The repertoires were collected only after the peak T cell response.

Libraries were prepared by immunoSEQ multiplex PCR; TCRdb keeps only in-frame clonotypes and omits some of them. This table holds approximately 130,000 clones, more than 85% found once. The ends were cut back, 1 base at V and 4 bases at J, with 16 bases in the middle. Per germline, CDR1 SGHDN and CDR2 FVKESK. This CDR3 comprises 16 residues. The clonotype was recovered from an adult in good health. The rearrangement joins TRBV14 to TRBJ1-2; D gene unclear. Sequenced here: peripheral blood, sampled on day 0 of AZD1222 vaccination. The CDR3 loop is CASSQGAASSGYGYTF. In DNA form, the CDR3 reads TGTGCCAGCAGCCAAGGGGCCGCCTCCAGTGGCTATGGCTACACCTTC.